This record covers a single T cell receptor (beta chain). The CDR3 runs 18 residues. CDR1 is LNHDA, CDR2 SQIVND, per germline (reference sequence). V gave up 6 bases and J gave up 5 bases; unmatched junction bases: 19. This sample is drawn from a study of T cell changes during pregnancy in multiple sclerosis. Method: immunoSEQ multiplex PCR; TCRdb's copy keeps in-frame clones and lacks some. The sample carries some 54,000 clones, 93% recorded once. The sample was peripheral blood, taken after pregnancy. The TCR comes from a female donor with multiple sclerosis, enrolled in a pregnancy study. This rearrangement joins TRBV19 to TRBJ1-2; 9 bases are a match to TRBD1. In DNA form, the CDR3 reads TGTGCCAGTAGACGTAACCGGGACAGGGCTCCCTTAAGGTATGGCTACACCTTC. Protein product: CASRRNRDRAPLRYGYTF. Filled out from reference TRBV19 and TRBJ1-2, the complete variable domain reads DGGITQSPKYLFRKEGQNVTLSCEQNLNHDAMYWYRQDPGQGLRLIYYSQIVNDFQKGDIAEGYSVSREKKESFPLTVTSAQKNPTAFYLCASRRNRDRAPLRYGYTFGSGTRLTVV.